The 9 T cell receptor beta chains reported below all come from one sample, sequenced in a study of cytomegalovirus exposure and HLA in healthy donors. Vbeta (60) and Jbeta (13) primers were used in the PCR. Libraries were prepared by immunoSEQ multiplex PCR; TCRdb keeps only in-frame clonotypes and omits some of them. Found here are some 130,000 clones, 80% of them singletons; the top ten hold under 3%. The source material was PBMCs. Receptor source: a man aged 30-40 years in good health and CMV-seronegative.

V and J are TRBV15 and TRBJ1-1; the D gene is possibly TRBD1 (5 bases). The CDR3 extends over 17 amino acids. Germline lookup yields CDR1 LNHNV and CDR2 YYDKDF (reference sequence). V lost 0 bases to trimming and J lost 1 base, with 15 bases between them. The CDR3 region is CATSRDEAAGENTEAFF. The CDR3 DNA sequence: TGTGCCACCAGCAGAGATGAGGCGGCGGGGGAGAACACTGAAGCTTTCTTT.

The chain has TRBV27 and TRBJ2-4; 7 bases line up with TRBD1. J was trimmed by 9 bases and V by 5 bases; bases with no gene match: 4. Germline V lookup: CDR1 MNHEY, CDR2 SMNVEV (reference sequence). CDR3 length equals 12 residues. CDR3 sequence reads: CASSPEGAIQYF. CDR3 bases: TGTGCCAGCAGTCCAGAGGGGGCCATTCAGTACTTC.

There are a few counts of this clone. The chain is built from TRBV5-6 and TRBJ2-7, with D possibly matching TRBD1 (6 bases). V was shortened by 1 base and J by 4 bases, with 12 bases between the two germline ends. This CDR3 contains 14 residues. In germline, CDR1 is SGHDT, CDR2 YYEEEE. The CDR3 DNA reads TGTGCCAGCAGCTTGAGGTGGGGGCCTTACGAGCAGTACTTC. This encodes CASSLRWGPYEQYF.

The rearrangement links TRBV6-5 to TRBJ2-3, with a possible D match to TRBD1 (6 bases). This CDR3 contains 15 residues. Germline V gene lookup returns CDR1 MNHEY and CDR2 SVGAGI. The germline V and J ends were trimmed by 2 bases and 5 bases, with 14 bases remaining between them. The CDR3 DNA sequence: TGTGCCAGCAGTTACGGGACAAAGTGGGGAGATACGCAGTATTTT. Amino acid sequence: CASSYGTKWGDTQYF.

The chain is built from TRBV6-1 and TRBJ1-4, with D maybe TRBD1 (5 bases). The CDR3 loop spans 16 amino acids. V was cut by 3 bases and J by 4 bases, with 15 bases left in between. Looked up from germline, CDR1 is MNHNS and CDR2 is SASEGT. The DNA for the CDR3 is TGTGCCAGCAGTGAGGTGCAGGGATCATATAATGAAAAACTGTTTTTT. Protein product: CASSEVQGSYNEKLFF.

CDR3: CASSESGSRDEQFF. The CDR3 DNA follows: TGTGCCAGCAGTGAGAGCGGGAGTCGCGATGAGCAGTTCTTC. The chain has TRBV2 and TRBJ2-1; 8 nucleotides align to TRBD2. The germline V gene has CDR1 SNHLY and CDR2 FYNNEI. The CDR3 length is 14 residues. Trimming removed 3 bases from V and 8 bases from J; junction bases left unmatched: 6.

The CDR3 bases are TGCGCCAGCAGCCCACGACTGATCAGGGCGCTCCTCCAAGAGACCCAGTACTTC. The encoded protein is CASSPRLIRALLQETQYF. V usage is TRBV4-1 and J usage is TRBJ2-5; perhaps TRBD1 as D (5 bases). Germline values: CDR1 MGHRA, CDR2 YSYEKL. V was trimmed by 4 bases and J by 1 base, leaving 22 bases between them. The CDR3 is 18 residues long.

In its sample, this clone was seen a few times. The rearrangement links TRBV5-6 to TRBJ2-5; the D gene is possibly TRBD1 (5 bases). From germline, CDR1 is SGHDT and CDR2 YYEEEE. The V end was cut by 4 bases, the J end by 5 bases, with 9 bases between. This CDR3 region has 12 residues. The CDR3 bases are TGTGCCAGCAGCCCCCCAGGGGAGACCCAGTACTTC. Encoded protein: CASSPPGETQYF.

The rearrangement joins TRBV4-2 to TRBJ2-7; TRBD2 might be the D (6 bases). There are 18 residues in the CDR3. V was trimmed by 0 bases and J by 5 bases, leaving 23 bases between them. Germline assignment: CDR1 LGHNA and CDR2 YNFKEQ. CDR3 sequence (DNA): TGTGCCAGCAGCCAAGAGGGTCCCATCGGGAGTCCCCCCGACGAGCAGTACTTC. Protein product: CASSQEGPIGSPPDEQYF.